One and the same sample provided the 26 T cell receptor beta chains below, sequenced in a study of technical replicates of blood from several donors. TCRdb's table, derived via immunoSEQ multiplex PCR, lists solely in-frame clones and lacks some. The table records some 78,000 clones, approximately 95% of them present only once. The source material was T cells isolated from PBMCs. Source of these receptors: a human donor in good health.

This chain uses TRBV5-1 with TRBJ2-5, with TRBD2 matching over 7 bases. CDR3 length: 15 amino acids. V was pared by 1 base and J by 1 base, with 4 bases of the junction left unmatched. From germline, CDR1 is SGHRS and CDR2 YFSETQ. The DNA for the CDR3 is TGCGCCAGCAGCTTGATCCCTAGCGGCCAAGAGACCCAGTACTTC. Encoded protein: CASSLIPSGQETQYF.

V usage is TRBV9 and J usage is TRBJ2-3; TRBD2 aligns across 9 bases. Germline V gene data show CDR1 as SGDLS and CDR2 as YYNGEE. This CDR3 comprises 17 residues. The V and J ends lost 3 bases and 0 bases, in that order; junction bases with no gene match: 8. The CDR3 DNA reads as TGTGCCAGCAGCGCCAGCGGGGGGACCCTTAGCACAGATACGCAGTATTTT. Translating it yields CASSASGGTLSTDTQYF.

V usage is TRBV4-1 and J usage is TRBJ1-3; D unresolved. With 4 bases removed from V and 3 bases from J, the gap between germline ends came to 13 bases. CDR3 length equals 15 residues. The V gene's germline CDR1 is MGHRA and CDR2 YSYEKL. For the CDR3, the DNA is TGCGCCAGCAGCCCAGCCGGGAGGGTTGGAAACACCATATATTTT. It translates to CASSPAGRVGNTIYF.

The V call is TRBV14, the J call TRBJ1-2; 8 nucleotides match TRBD1. This CDR3 has 14 residues. Trimming took 5 bases from V and 3 from J; bases not matched to a gene: 5. In germline, CDR1 is SGHDN, CDR2 FVKESK. This chain's CDR3 is CASSDRGMHYGYTF. CDR3 nucleotides: TGTGCCAGCAGCGACAGGGGAATGCACTATGGCTACACCTTC.

The rearrangement links TRBV19 to TRBJ2-3, with 7 nucleotides matching TRBD1. CDR3 length: 11 amino acids. The J segment lost 6 bases and the V segment lost 9 bases, leaving 3 bases of the junction unmatched. Germline CDR1 LNHDA, CDR2 SQIVND (reference sequence). The chain's CDR3 is CASSRGDTQYF. CDR3 nucleotide sequence: TGTGCCAGCTCCAGGGGGGATACGCAGTATTTT.

The gene calls are TRBV7-9 and TRBJ1-5, with 7 nucleotides matching TRBD1. Germline V CDR1 and CDR2: SEHNR, FQNEAQ (reference sequence). The V segment lost 3 bases and the J segment 5 bases; nucleotides outside the gene matches: 7. This CDR3 spans 15 amino acids. The CDR3 sequence is CASSFGGGVDQPQHF. The CDR3 DNA sequence: TGTGCCAGCAGCTTCGGAGGGGGCGTCGATCAGCCCCAGCATTTT.

This chain joins TRBV25-1 and TRBJ2-3; D is possibly TRBD2 (7 bases). The CDR3 contains 15 residues. CDR1 and CDR2 from the germline V gene are MGHDK and SYGVNS. V dropped 2 bases and J dropped 5 bases, with 14 bases sitting between them. The CDR3 reads CASSEGGAGGDTQYF. The CDR3 nucleotides are TGTGCCAGCAGTGAAGGGGGGGCCGGGGGAGATACGCAGTATTTT.

The CDR3 DNA is TGCGCCAGCAGCCAAGGCCAAAGCGACTACGAGCAGTACTTC. Translation: CASSQGQSDYEQYF. This rearrangement joins TRBV4-1 to TRBJ2-7; D is unresolved. CDR1 and CDR2 from the germline V gene are MGHRA and YSYEKL. The CDR3 totals 14 residues. V lost 1 base, J lost 3 bases, and 10 bases lay in between.

The J gene is TRBJ2-7, the V gene TRBV28, with 10 nucleotides matching TRBD2. The germline CDR1 and CDR2 sequences are MDHEN and SYDVKM. J gave up 0 bases and V 3 bases, and 5 bases lay outside the gene matches. The CDR3 contains 16 residues. As DNA, the CDR3 is TGTGCCAGCAGTTTCCTAGCGGGAGTGAACTCCTACGAGCAGTACTTC. Protein: CASSFLAGVNSYEQYF.

V gene TRBV28 combines with J gene TRBJ2-5; weak D call: TRBD2 (5 bases). This CDR3 has 14 amino acids. CDR1 and CDR2 (germline): MDHEN, SYDVKM. V was cut by 6 bases and J by 5 bases, with 16 bases left in between. The CDR3 here is CASSPDFPVETQYF. As DNA, the CDR3 is TGTGCCAGCAGCCCGGACTTCCCTGTCGAGACCCAGTACTTC.

This sequence joins TRBV7-2 and TRBJ1-2; no firm D call. This CDR3 spans 13 amino acids. Germline loops: CDR1 SGHTA, CDR2 FQGNSA. The V gene lost 5 bases and the J gene lost 5 bases, with 12 bases spanning the gap. CDR3 bases: TGTGCCAGCAGCAGAGGTGAATTTTATGGCTACACCTTC. Translated: CASSRGEFYGYTF.

V usage is TRBV5-3 and J usage is TRBJ1-2; 7 nucleotides agree with TRBD1. TRBV5-3 falls under the ORF class, with uncertain function. This CDR3 is 15 amino acids long. V shed 0 bases, J shed 4 bases, and the junction held 6 bases outside the gene matches. The CDR3 protein is CARSLEQGICYGYTF. The DNA for the CDR3 is TGTGCCAGAAGCTTGGAACAGGGGATCTGCTATGGCTACACCTTC.

The chain recombines TRBV6-1 with TRBJ1-1; D perhaps matches TRBD1 (6 bases). V lost 2 bases and J lost 11, with 12 bases in between. Germline V CDR1 and CDR2: MNHNS, SASEGT. The CDR3 contains 12 residues. CDR3 DNA sequence: TGTGCCAGCAGTGAACAGGGGCCAGGGGCTTTCTTT. The encoded protein is CASSEQGPGAFF.

The chain links TRBV4-1 to TRBJ1-3; D is uncertain. The V end was cut by 1 base, the J end by 4 bases, with 8 bases between. The CDR3 runs to 14 residues. CDR1 MGHRA and CDR2 YSYEKL come from the germline V gene. CDR3 residues: CASSQVVAGNTIYF. In DNA form, the CDR3 reads TGCGCCAGCAGCCAAGTGGTAGCGGGAAACACCATATATTTT.

This clone occurred a few times. The chain links TRBV5-1 to TRBJ2-2; 11 bases agree with TRBD2. V was pared by 4 bases and J by 4 bases, with 6 bases of the junction left unmatched. This CDR3 has 16 residues. Germline CDR1 is SGHRS and CDR2 is YFSETQ. DNA for the CDR3: TGCGCCAGCAGCCAAATTAGCGGGAGGGCCACCGGGGAGCTGTTTTTT. Amino acids: CASSQISGRATGELFF. Full variable domain (remainder filled in from reference TRBV5-1 and TRBJ2-2): KAGVTQTPRYLIKTRGQQVTLSCSPISGHRSVSWYQQTPGQGLQFLFEYFSETQRNKGNFPGRFSGRQFSNSRSEMNVSTLELGDSALYLCASSQISGRATGELFFGEGSRLTVL.

This rearrangement joins TRBV19 to TRBJ2-6; 7 nucleotides agree with TRBD1. V dropped 3 bases and J dropped 4; count of bases not matched to a gene: 9. The CDR3 consists of 17 residues. Germline V gives CDR1 LNHDA, CDR2 SQIVND (reference sequence). For the CDR3, the DNA is TGTGCCAGTAGTATCCTACCTCCGGGACAGGGGGCCAACGTCCTGACTTTC. It translates to CASSILPPGQGANVLTF.

This chain joins TRBV27 and TRBJ1-2; TRBD1 matches at 7 bases. The germline CDR1 and CDR2 sequences are MNHEY and SMNVEV (reference sequence). The V and J ends lost 6 bases and 6 bases, in that order; junction bases with no gene match: 10. The CDR3 consists of 14 residues. Here the CDR3 reads CASREMEGAHGYTF. As DNA, the CDR3 is TGTGCCAGCAGGGAGATGGAGGGGGCGCATGGCTACACCTTC.

The V and J genes are TRBV30 and TRBJ2-7; TRBD1 matches 10 bases. The CDR3 is 15 amino acids. CDR1 and CDR2 from the germline V gene are GTSNPN and SVGIG (reference sequence). J was trimmed by 3 bases and V by 1 base; bases with no gene match: 6. CDR3 residues: CAWSARTGGYYEQYF. In DNA, the CDR3 is TGTGCCTGGAGTGCCCGGACAGGGGGATACTACGAGCAGTACTTC.

CDR3 sequence: CASSRSGGEYNEQFF. CDR3 DNA: TGCGCCAGCAGTCGAAGCGGGGGTGAATACAATGAGCAGTTCTTC. The J gene is TRBJ2-1, the V gene TRBV5-1; 8 nucleotides match TRBD2. This CDR3 has 15 residues. Germline V lookup: CDR1 SGHRS, CDR2 YFSETQ. V shed 5 bases and J 4 bases; nucleotides not matched to a gene: 8.

V usage is TRBV27 and J usage is TRBJ2-7; TRBD1 might be the D (6 bases). V was shortened by 6 bases and J by 4 bases, with 22 bases between the two germline ends. This CDR3 is built from 16 residues. CDR1 MNHEY and CDR2 SMNVEV come from the germline V gene (reference sequence). This CDR3 is CASRGPTGTTVYEQYF. The CDR3 DNA follows: TGTGCCAGCAGAGGTCCAACCGGGACAACAGTATACGAGCAGTACTTC.

The chain couples TRBV28 to TRBJ2-7; 7 bases agree with TRBD1. Germline CDR1 MDHEN, CDR2 SYDVKM. The CDR3 totals 14 residues. V gave up 7 bases and J gave up 6 bases; unmatched junction bases: 12. CDR3 protein: CASINPGTAGEQYF. Here the CDR3 DNA reads TGTGCCAGCATTAATCCTGGGACAGCCGGCGAGCAGTACTTC.

The J gene is TRBJ2-5, the V gene TRBV7-9; D is perhaps TRBD2 (6 bases). The V gene's germline CDR1 is SEHNR and CDR2 FQNEAQ (reference sequence). The length of the CDR3 is 14 residues. V dropped 5 bases and J dropped 0 bases, with 10 bases sitting between them. The CDR3 spells CASSNLADQETQYF. The CDR3 DNA sequence: TGTGCCAGCAGCAATTTAGCGGACCAAGAGACCCAGTACTTC.

This clone was seen just once. The chain employs TRBV5-4 and TRBJ2-3; tentatively, D is TRBD2 (5 bases). Germline CDR1 is SGHNT and CDR2 is YYREEE (reference sequence). This CDR3 comprises 15 residues. CDR3 in DNA: TGTGACCTAAGAAGCGGACGGAGGCTCGCAGATACGCAGTATTTT. Amino acids: CDLRSGRRLADTQYF.

The V gene is TRBV18, the J gene TRBJ1-5, with a possible D match to TRBD1 (6 bases). Germline CDR1 KGHSH, CDR2 LQKENI. The CDR3 covers 16 residues. The V and J ends lost 2 bases and 4 bases respectively, with 15 bases between them. CDR3 amino acids: CASSPKGTLPNQPQHF. As DNA, the CDR3 is TGTGCCAGCTCACCAAAGGGGACACTGCCTAATCAGCCCCAGCATTTT.

This clone was observed a few times. V is TRBV11-3 and J is TRBJ1-1; TRBD1 matches at 8 bases. Germline V gene sequence: CDR1 SGHNT, CDR2 YENEEA. The V and J ends lost 3 bases and 0 bases, in that order; junction bases with no gene match: 6. This CDR3 has 16 residues. CDR3 DNA sequence: TGTGCCAGCAGCTTGGGTCAGGGGGCTTTGAACACTGAAGCTTTCTTT. Residues: CASSLGQGALNTEAFF.

The V call is TRBV19, the J call TRBJ2-4; TRBD1 matches at 7 bases. Per germline, CDR1 LNHDA and CDR2 SQIVND (reference sequence). CDR3 length equals 18 residues. With V trimmed by 0 bases and J by 4 bases, 12 bases remained unmatched. For the CDR3, the DNA is TGTGCCAGTAGTATAGAGGGGTGGACAGGCTCACCGAAAAACATTCAGTACTTC. This codes for CASSIEGWTGSPKNIQYF.